This TCR beta chain was captured by sequencing in a study of T-cell memory formation after mild COVID-19. This clonotype has at least ten counts. Its target is unknown. In TCRdb, the 5' RACE reads were re-called with MiXCR into one record per CDR3 protein. Seen here are under 200,000 distinct CDR3 sequences, roughly 12% observed once, and the top ten hold approximately 3.8%. Trimming left V 7 bases short and J 4 bases short, with 14 bases between. Per germline, CDR1 WSHSY and CDR2 SAAADI. The CDR3 runs to 14 residues. Study results and caveats: Contracting clones localized mainly to CM and EM when CD4+ and mainly to EMRA when CD8+.

The sequencing sample was made of PBMCs or a T cell subset sorted from them (not recorded which). This chain uses TRBV10-2 with TRBJ1-5; D may be TRBD1 (5 bases). This TCR was sampled from a man aged 18-30 years who had mild COVID-19 (a few samples of this study predate the infection). Cell type and time point are not known. The CDR3, as DNA: TGCGCCAGCACGGAGGGGCTCGCGAATCAGCCCCAGCATTTT. Translated, it gives CASTEGLANQPQHF.